A selection of T cell receptor beta chains follows, all from one sample in a study of blood T cell repertoires in COVID-19. The repertoire was sequenced with immunoSEQ multiplex PCR; TCRdb's copy has only in-frame clones and lacks some. The sample consists of approximately 170,000 clones, 89% of them appearing once. Sequences were obtained from peripheral blood. Every receptor here comes from a man aged 18 to 35 who had recovered from COVID-19. The CDR3 runs from the conserved cysteine through the conserved F or W. Fields, in order: V gene, D gene, J gene, clone size, CDR3 DNA, CDR3 protein. A D gene is named only where the DNA matches it firmly. Clone sizes are given selectively: once, few, many, or a class where the clone is expanded.

TRBV25-1	TRBD1	TRBJ2-7	-	TGTGCCAGCAGTGACACTGGGACAGGTTACGAGCAGTACTTC	CASSDTGTGYEQYF
TRBV2	-	TRBJ1-6	-	TGTGCCAGCTCGGCAGGGGAGTATAATTCACCCCTCCACTTT	CASSAGEYNSPLHF
TRBV7-2	-	TRBJ2-2	-	TGTGCCAGCAGCTTACGGGGGGCTAACACCGGGGAGCTGTTTTTT	CASSLRGANTGELFF
TRBV9	TRBD1	TRBJ1-2	-	TGTGCCAGCAGCGTAGGGCCGGGGACAGTTTTGGGCTACACCTTC	CASSVGPGTVLGYTF
TRBV19	-	TRBJ2-1	-	TGTGCCAGTAGTATTTCATTCGCCGGGTTGACCTACAATGAGCAGTTCTTC	CASSISFAGLTYNEQFF
TRBV29-1	-	TRBJ2-7	-	TGCAGCGCTCTTTCAGCAGGGTCCTACGAGCAGTACTTC	CSALSAGSYEQYF
TRBV9	-	TRBJ2-7	-	TGTGCCAGCAGCGCCGGGAACCCCACCTACGAGCAGTACTTC	CASSAGNPTYEQYF
TRBV19	-	TRBJ1-1	-	TGTGCCAGTAGTATCTCTGGTCGGGGGATGAACACTGAAGCTTTCTTT	CASSISGRGMNTEAFF
TRBV10-1	TRBD1	TRBJ2-5	-	TGCGCCAGCAGTGGACAGGGTAGGGGGGAGACCCAGTACTTC	CASSGQGRGETQYF
TRBV9	-	TRBJ2-1	-	TGTGCCAGCAGCGCTCGGTTAGCCGATGAGCAGTTCTTC	CASSARLADEQFF
TRBV2	TRBD2	TRBJ2-7	-	TGTGCCAGCAGTACCCGACTAGCGGGAGTAGGCGAGCAGTACTTC	CASSTRLAGVGEQYF
TRBV6-5	-	TRBJ1-4	-	TGTGCCAGCAGTCGACAACCAACTAATGAAAAACTGTTTTTT	CASSRQPTNEKLFF
TRBV15	TRBD1	TRBJ2-2	-	TGTGCCACCAGCAGCACAGGGGGCACCGGGGAGCTGTTTTTT	CATSSTGGTGELFF
TRBV5-1	TRBD1	TRBJ2-4	-	TGCGCCAGCAGCACGGGACAGGGAGACCTTCAGTACTTC	CASSTGQGDLQYF
TRBV5-4	TRBD2	TRBJ2-2	-	TGTGCCAGCAGCGGACTAGCGGAGAACACCGGGGAGCTGTTTTTT	CASSGLAENTGELFF
TRBV4-1	-	TRBJ1-4	once	TGCGCCAGCAGCCTGAGGAGGGTTGGCGCGGCTAATGAAAAACTGTTTTTT	CASSLRRVGAANEKLFF
TRBV5-5	-	TRBJ2-1	-	TGTGCCAGCAGCGCTGCAGGCCTTAGCTCCTACAATGAGCAGTTCTTC	CASSAAGLSSYNEQFF
TRBV10-3	TRBD2	TRBJ2-5	-	TGTGCCATCAGTGAGAGGGGACTAGGAAAGACCCAGTACTTC	CAISERGLGKTQYF
TRBV7-2	-	TRBJ1-1	-	TGTGCCAGCAGCTTTGTTCAACGGGGCACTGAAGCTTTCTTT	CASSFVQRGTEAFF
TRBV30	-	TRBJ1-2	-	TGTGCCTGGGGCCGGGGTTATGGCTACACCTTC	CAWGRGYGYTF
TRBV29-1	-	TRBJ1-1	-	TGCAGCGTTGAAGAGGGGGGGGATGAAGCTTTCTTT	CSVEEGGDEAFF
TRBV24-1	TRBD2	TRBJ2-1	-	TGTGCCACCAGTGATTATCTAGCGGGAGGGCCCGATGAGCAGTTCTTC	CATSDYLAGGPDEQFF
TRBV12-3/TRBV12-4	-	TRBJ2-5	-	TGTGCCAGCAGTTCTCCGGTAGAGACCCAGTACTTC	CASSSPVETQYF
TRBV6-5	-	TRBJ1-1	-	TGTGCCAGCAGTTCCCGGGGGGGGGACACTGAAGCTTTCTTT	CASSSRGGDTEAFF
TRBV5-4	-	TRBJ2-3	-	TGTGCCAGCAGCTCCGAACAGGGTATAGGCACAGATACGCAGTATTTT	CASSSEQGIGTDTQYF
TRBV6-5	TRBD1	TRBJ1-4	once	TGTGCCAGCAGGGACAGGGTAGGAGAAAAACTGTTTTTT	CASRDRVGEKLFF
TRBV7-2	TRBD2	TRBJ2-2	-	TGTGCCAGCAATCTAGCGGGTTCCACCGGGGAGCTGTTTTTT	CASNLAGSTGELFF
TRBV11-2	-	TRBJ2-5	-	TGTGCCAGCAGCTTAGATGGGGAGGAGACCCAGTACTTC	CASSLDGEETQYF
TRBV19	TRBD1	TRBJ2-7	-	TGTGCCAGTAGTATTGGGGACAGATCGATCGGCCTGCAGTACTTC	CASSIGDRSIGLQYF
TRBV19	-	TRBJ2-2	-	TGTGCCAGTAGTATCAGGCAGCAGGCTACCGGGGAGCTGTTTTTT	CASSIRQQATGELFF
TRBV7-9	TRBD2	TRBJ2-3	once	TGTGCCAGCAGCCGGACTAGCGAGACCACAGATACGCAGTATTTT	CASSRTSETTDTQYF
TRBV9	-	TRBJ2-2	-	TGTGCCAGCACAGCGGGTGGGGCGGGCAATCGGAACACCGGGGAGCTGTTTTTT	CASTAGGAGNRNTGELFF
TRBV3-1/TRBV3-2	-	TRBJ2-1	-	TGTGCCAGCAGCCAAGAGGGGCAGGGCCCAAACTCCTACAATGAGCAGTTCTTC	CASSQEGQGPNSYNEQFF
TRBV30	-	TRBJ2-3	-	TGTGCCTGGACCGGACGGGAGTGGTTGTATTTT	CAWTGREWLYF
TRBV6-5	TRBD1	TRBJ1-4	once	TGTGCCAGCAGTTGGACAGGGGGCCAAAATGAAAAACTGTTTTTT	CASSWTGGQNEKLFF
TRBV5-1	TRBD1	TRBJ2-7	-	TGCGCCAGCAGCTTCGGGGGGACAGGGTCAGCCTACGAGCAGTACTTC	CASSFGGTGSAYEQYF
TRBV28	-	TRBJ1-4	-	TGTGCCAGCAGTCTGATCGGACAGCTAAATGAAAAACTGTTTTTT	CASSLIGQLNEKLFF
TRBV6-2/TRBV6-3	-	TRBJ1-2	-	TGTGCCAGCAGTGACTCCAGGGCTGGCTACACCTTC	CASSDSRAGYTF
TRBV5-5	TRBD1	TRBJ1-5	-	TGTGCCAGCAGCTTATTCCGGGACAGCTATAGCAATCAGCCCCAGCATTTT	CASSLFRDSYSNQPQHF
TRBV3-1/TRBV3-2	TRBD2	TRBJ2-2	-	TGTGCCAGCAGCCAGGGGTACGCGGGAGGAGGCGGGGAGCTGTTTTTT	CASSQGYAGGGGELFF
TRBV5-6	-	TRBJ2-5	-	TGTGCCAGCAGCTTGGTGGCAGAGGCATTTGAGACCCAGTACTTC	CASSLVAEAFETQYF
TRBV5-5	TRBD1	TRBJ1-1	-	TGTGCCAGCAGCTGGGACAGGGGGACGAACACTGAAGCTTTCTTT	CASSWDRGTNTEAFF
TRBV9	TRBD2	TRBJ2-1	once	TGTGCCAGCAGCGCCCCCCAGGCGGGAGGGGAAACGAATGAGCAGTTCTTC	CASSAPQAGGETNEQFF
TRBV28	TRBD1	TRBJ1-2	-	TGTGCCAGCAGTAGGACAGGGGGTAGCAGCTACACCTTC	CASSRTGGSSYTF
TRBV19	-	TRBJ2-1	-	TGTGCCAGTAGACAGGGACGGGGAAATGAGCAGTTCTTC	CASRQGRGNEQFF
TRBV27	-	TRBJ2-3	-	TGTGCCAGCAGCCGGAGTCGAGGTTTCGCAGATACGCAGTATTTT	CASSRSRGFADTQYF
TRBV6-5	-	TRBJ1-1	-	TGTGCCAGCAGTTACTTGGGGCGAGCTTTCTTT	CASSYLGRAFF
TRBV7-2	-	TRBJ2-7	-	TGTGCCAGCAGCTTAGCAAGCGGACTAACCTACGAGCAGTACTTC	CASSLASGLTYEQYF
TRBV28	TRBD1	TRBJ2-7	once	TGTGCCAGCATTCCGGGATGGGGGGGACAGGGTATTGACGACGAGCAGTACTTC	CASIPGWGGQGIDDEQYF
TRBV4-2	-	TRBJ2-1	few	TGTGCCAGCAGCCAAGAGGGGCTCGCTGAGCAGTTCTTC	CASSQEGLAEQFF
TRBV11-2	-	TRBJ1-1	-	TGTGCCAGCAGCTTAGCCGGTAGTAGGACAGAAGCTTTCTTT	CASSLAGSRTEAFF
TRBV1	-	TRBJ2-1	-	TGCACCAGCAGCCAGGTAGCGGGAGGGCCCTCTAATGAGCAGTTCTTC	CTSSQVAGGPSNEQFF
TRBV4-3	TRBD2	TRBJ2-2	few	TGCGCCAGCAGCCAAGCTTGGACTAGCGGGAGCGCCGGGGAGCTGTTTTTT	CASSQAWTSGSAGELFF
TRBV6-8	TRBD1	TRBJ1-2	-	TGTGCCAGCAGTTACCCAGGGGGGAACTATGGCTACACCTTC	CASSYPGGNYGYTF
TRBV27	TRBD2	TRBJ2-7	-	TGTGCCAGCAGTTTAAGGACTAGCGGGAGTGGGCACGAGCAGTACTTC	CASSLRTSGSGHEQYF
TRBV18	TRBD2	TRBJ2-5	-	TGTGCCAGCTCACCACTGGGACTAGCGGGAGAGACCCAGTACTTC	CASSPLGLAGETQYF
TRBV25-1	TRBD1	TRBJ2-5	-	TGTGCCAGCAGTGATCGGACAGGAATCCAAGAGACCCAGTACTTC	CASSDRTGIQETQYF